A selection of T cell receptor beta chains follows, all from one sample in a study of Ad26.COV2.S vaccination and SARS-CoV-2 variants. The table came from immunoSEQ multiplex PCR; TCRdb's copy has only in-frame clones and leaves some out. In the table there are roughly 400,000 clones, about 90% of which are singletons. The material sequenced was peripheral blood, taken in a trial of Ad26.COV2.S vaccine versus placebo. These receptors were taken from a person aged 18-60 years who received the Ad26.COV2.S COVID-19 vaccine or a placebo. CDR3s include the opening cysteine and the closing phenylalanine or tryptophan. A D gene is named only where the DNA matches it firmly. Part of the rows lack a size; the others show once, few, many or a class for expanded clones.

CASSDIRRNTGELFF,TGTGCCAGTAGTGATATTAGAAGAAACACCGGGGAGCTGTTTTTT,TRBJ2-2,.,.,TRBV19
CASLGEGEETQYF,TGTGCCAGCTTAGGGGAGGGGGAAGAGACCCAGTACTTC,TRBJ2-5,.,.,TRBV7-6
CSVEERNNEQFF,TGCAGCGTTGAGGAGCGAAACAATGAGCAGTTCTTC,TRBJ2-1,.,.,TRBV29-1
CASSYRGAFSYEQYF,TGTGCCAGCAGTTACAGGGGAGCGTTTTCCTACGAGCAGTACTTC,TRBJ2-7,.,.,TRBV6-2/TRBV6-3
CASSIRPKTYEQYF,TGTGCCAGCAGCATCCGACCGAAAACCTACGAGCAGTACTTC,TRBJ2-7,.,.,TRBV7-8
CASSVGGTEAFF,TGTGCCAGCAGCGTAGGAGGGACTGAAGCTTTCTTT,TRBJ1-1,.,.,TRBV9
CASSLVGGIQETQYF,TGTGCCAGCAGCTTAGTTGGGGGCATCCAAGAGACCCAGTACTTC,TRBJ2-5,.,.,TRBV7-2
CASSEPGTGLSYNEQFF,TGTGCCAGCAGTGAACCCGGGACAGGGCTTTCCTACAATGAGCAGTTCTTC,TRBJ2-1,.,TRBD1,TRBV6-1
CSASGVIQYF,TGCAGTGCTAGCGGGGTTATTCAGTACTTC,TRBJ2-4,.,.,TRBV20-1
CASTRYQVPTTPEQFF,TGTGCCAGCACCCGATACCAAGTCCCTACAACCCCAGAGCAGTTCTTC,TRBJ2-1,.,.,TRBV28
CASSSSQGFYTEAFF,TGTGCCAGCAGCTCGTCCCAGGGGTTTTACACTGAAGCTTTCTTT,TRBJ1-1,.,.,TRBV7-9
CASNVHYSNTEAFF,TGTGCCAGCAACGTCCATTACAGTAACACTGAAGCTTTCTTT,TRBJ1-1,.,.,TRBV9
CASSLAGQYF,TGCGCCAGCAGCTTGGCCGGGCAGTACTTC,TRBJ2-7,.,.,TRBV5-1
CASSELKRQVSTDTQYF,TGTGCCAGCAGCGAGCTAAAGAGACAGGTTAGCACAGATACGCAGTATTTT,TRBJ2-3,once,.,TRBV6-2/TRBV6-3
CASSLVGRAGANVLTF,TGCGCCAGCAGCTTGGTCGGCAGGGCTGGGGCCAACGTCCTGACTTTC,TRBJ2-6,once,.,TRBV5-1
CASSLVDRAGNTIYF,TGTGCCAGCAGCTTGGTAGACAGGGCTGGAAACACCATATATTTT,TRBJ1-3,.,TRBD1,TRBV5-6
CASSLGSSQPQHF,TGTGCCAGCAGCTTAGGTAGTAGTCAGCCCCAGCATTTT,TRBJ1-5,few,.,TRBV7-9
CASSLSADTQYF,TGCGCCAGCAGCTTGTCGGCAGATACGCAGTATTTT,TRBJ2-3,once,.,TRBV5-1
CASSSTGQHQETQYF,TGCGCCAGCAGCTCGACCGGACAGCACCAAGAGACCCAGTACTTC,TRBJ2-5,.,.,TRBV5-1
CASRQTGGAGQPQHF,TGTGCCAGCAGACAAACAGGGGGCGCTGGACAGCCCCAGCATTTT,TRBJ1-5,.,TRBD1,TRBV6-6
CASSQDWAGNTEAFF,TGCGCCAGCAGCCAAGATTGGGCGGGGAACACTGAAGCTTTCTTT,TRBJ1-1,.,.,TRBV4-3
CASSPPLLASEQYF,TGTGCCAGCAGTCCCCCACTTCTAGCTAGCGAGCAGTACTTC,TRBJ2-7,.,.,TRBV28
CASSPWVAGSNQPQHF,TGTGCCAGCAGTCCATGGGTCGCCGGCAGCAATCAGCCCCAGCATTTT,TRBJ1-5,.,.,TRBV27
CASSLWTDSSYEQYF,TGTGCCAGCAGCCTCTGGACAGATTCCTCCTACGAGCAGTACTTC,TRBJ2-7,many,.,TRBV7-2
CASEAGGPGTDTQYF,TGTGCCAGCGAAGCGGGGGGGCCGGGGACAGATACGCAGTATTTT,TRBJ2-3,.,TRBD2,TRBV7-7
CASSVGWTSGGRSTRDTQYF,TGTGCCAGCAGCGTAGGATGGACTAGCGGGGGCCGGTCGACTAGAGATACGCAGTATTTT,TRBJ2-3,.,TRBD2,TRBV9
CAISGRGGTGENYGYTF,TGTGCCATCAGTGGTAGGGGAGGAACAGGAGAAAACTATGGCTACACCTTC,TRBJ1-2,.,.,TRBV10-3
CASSVAVGGAYTIYF,TGTGCCAGCAGCGTAGCCGTGGGGGGCGCGTACACCATATATTTT,TRBJ1-3,.,.,TRBV9
CASSLEVWQGGREQYF,TGTGCCAGCAGCTTAGAGGTTTGGCAGGGCGGAAGGGAGCAGTACTTC,TRBJ2-7,.,.,TRBV7-6
CASSLVTSQETQYF,TGTGCCAGCAGCTTAGTCACCAGCCAAGAGACCCAGTACTTC,TRBJ2-5,.,.,TRBV7-9
CASSPITNEKLFF,TGCGCCAGCAGCCCTATAACTAATGAAAAACTGTTTTTT,TRBJ1-4,.,.,TRBV5-1
CASSPNQGIGSNQPQHF,TGTGCCAGCAGCCCAAACCAGGGTATTGGAAGCAATCAGCCCCAGCATTTT,TRBJ1-5,.,.,TRBV5-8
CASSGLQYNEQFF,TGCGCCAGCAGTGGGCTACAATACAATGAGCAGTTCTTC,TRBJ2-1,.,.,TRBV10-1